The 24 T cell receptor beta chains in this list originate from one sample, sequenced in a study of beta chain features in type 1 diabetes. Expressed TCRB transcripts were sequenced, since all the RNA that had been isolated was reverse transcribed. Some clones are missing from TCRdb's copy, which holds only in-frame ones; the method was immunoSEQ multiplex PCR. Among 640,000 or so clones listed, roughly an eighth were seen once. Which antigens these TCRs recognize remains unknown. General study points: A moderate, significant TCRB CDR3 shortening appeared in type 1 diabetes across four CD4+ subsets.

The sample taken for sequencing was naive CD4+ T cells from blood. The receptors were sampled from a man younger than 35 with type 1 diabetes.

This clone was seen more than once but under ten times. V gene TRBV5-6 combines with J gene TRBJ2-5; D is undetermined. Trimming cost V 0 bases and J 2 bases, with 8 bases left between them. Per the germline V gene, CDR1 is SGHDT and CDR2 is YYEEEE. This CDR3 has 14 residues. The CDR3 sequence is CASSLGHLQETQYF. The CDR3, as DNA: TGTGCCAGCAGCTTGGGACACCTTCAAGAGACCCAGTACTTC.

This chain joins TRBV29-1 and TRBJ1-2, with D uncertain. The CDR3 has 11 amino acids. V lost 7 bases and J 6 bases, leaving 12 bases between the germline ends. Germline V CDR1 and CDR2: SQVTM, ANQGSEA. CDR3 DNA: TGCAGCGCCCAGCGCGGGGATGGCTACACCTTC. It specifies CSAQRGDGYTF. Full variable domain (remainder filled in from reference TRBV29-1 and TRBJ1-2): SAVISQKPSRDICQRGTSLTIQCQVDSQVTMMFWYRQQPGQSLTLIATANQGSEATYESGFVIDKFPISRPNLTFSTLTVSNMSPEDSSIYLCSAQRGDGYTFGSGTRLTVV.

V and J are TRBV6-4 and TRBJ2-6; D unclear. The CDR3 extends over 16 amino acids. CDR1 and CDR2 from the germline V gene are MRHNA and SNTAGT. Trimming removed 11 bases at V and 0 bases at J, with 17 bases between. The CDR3: CASSRSPSSGANVLTF. DNA of the CDR3: TGTGCCTCCTCGCGGTCCCCGAGCTCTGGGGCCAACGTCCTGACTTTC.

The chain combines TRBV25-1 with TRBJ2-2; D is perhaps TRBD2 (6 bases). CDR1 is MGHDK, CDR2 SYGVNS, per germline. Trimming cost V 6 bases and J 3 bases, with 8 bases left between them. The CDR3 runs to 13 residues. CDR3 nucleotide sequence: TGTGCCAGCAGGACGGGAGACACCGGGGAGCTGTTTTTT. Translation: CASRTGDTGELFF.

The V gene is TRBV4-2, the J gene TRBJ1-1; D is undetermined. Germline-derived CDR1 and CDR2 are LGHNA and YNFKEQ. The CDR3 extends over 12 amino acids. V shed 1 base and J shed 6 bases, with 6 bases lying between them. The CDR3 loop reads CASSQGSSEAFF. The CDR3 nucleotides are TGTGCCAGCAGCCAAGGGTCTTCTGAAGCTTTCTTT.

The table lists this clone with a few counts. This chain links TRBV9 with TRBJ1-2; TRBD1 might be the D (6 bases). Trimming took 2 bases from V and 1 from J, leaving 9 bases between them. Germline V CDR1 and CDR2: SGDLS, YYNGEE. This CDR3 region has 14 residues. The chain's CDR3 is CASSVDSLNYGYTF. CDR3 sequence (DNA): TGTGCCAGCAGCGTGGACAGCCTTAACTATGGCTACACCTTC.

This clone was counted between two and nine times. This chain connects TRBV30 to TRBJ1-5; TRBD1 agrees at 7 bases. The V gene end was trimmed by 1 base and the J gene end by 5 bases; junction bases not matched to a gene: 5. The CDR3 totals 14 residues. Germline values: CDR1 GTSNPN, CDR2 SVGIG (reference sequence). The CDR3: CAWSARQGDQPQHF. CDR3 DNA sequence: TGTGCCTGGAGTGCCAGACAGGGTGATCAGCCCCAGCATTTT.

The chain employs TRBV2 and TRBJ2-1; 7 nucleotides align to TRBD2. The CDR3 totals 14 residues. Germline trimming cut 5 bases from V and 2 bases from J; bases unmatched to any gene: 3. Germline CDR1 is SNHLY and CDR2 is FYNNEI. The chain's CDR3 is CASSSSGPYNEQFF. CDR3 DNA sequence: TGTGCCAGCAGTAGTAGCGGGCCCTACAATGAGCAGTTCTTC.

This clone has a handful of counts. The chain employs TRBV10-3 and TRBJ1-4; no clear D gene. V was pared by 7 bases and J by 8 bases, with 5 bases between. CDR1 and CDR2 (germline): ENHRY, SYGVKD. The CDR3 runs to 10 residues. The CDR3, as DNA: TGTGCCATCACCGAGGAAAAACTGTTTTTT. This codes for CAITEEKLFF.

The chain is built from TRBV15 and TRBJ2-5; TRBD1 matches at 7 bases. Germline-derived CDR1 and CDR2 are LNHNV and YYDKDF (reference sequence). The CDR3 consists of 14 residues. Trimming removed 3 bases from V and 4 bases from J; junction bases left unmatched: 5. The CDR3 reads CATSSTGVGETQYF. The CDR3 nucleotides are TGTGCCACCAGCAGCACAGGGGTTGGAGAGACCCAGTACTTC.

The chain couples TRBV9 to TRBJ2-7; 9 bases map to TRBD1. The germline V gene has CDR1 SGDLS and CDR2 YYNGEE. The CDR3 loop spans 13 amino acids. The trim removed 3 bases at V and 8 bases at J, leaving 6 bases unmatched. CDR3 region: CASSADRGGKQYF. For the CDR3, the DNA is TGTGCCAGCAGCGCGGACAGGGGAGGGAAGCAGTACTTC.

CDR3 coding DNA: TGTGCCAGCAGTGATTGGGGCTATGGCTACACCTTC. It is translated as CASSDWGYGYTF. This chain connects TRBV6-5 to TRBJ1-2; D gene unclear. Trimming removed 5 bases from V and 4 bases from J, with 8 bases in between. CDR1 and CDR2 (germline): MNHEY, SVGAGI. The CDR3 loop spans 12 amino acids.

The rearrangement joins TRBV19 to TRBJ2-1; 8 bases agree with TRBD2. CDR3 length: 16 residues. The V gene end was trimmed by 3 bases and the J gene end by 3 bases; junction bases not matched to a gene: 7. From germline, CDR1 is LNHDA and CDR2 SQIVND (reference sequence). The CDR3 is CASSISGGGHYNEQFF. The CDR3 coding sequence is TGTGCCAGTAGTATTTCGGGCGGGGGGCACTACAATGAGCAGTTCTTC.

This clone was seen more than once but under ten times. The CDR3 region is CASSSNFGSSPNYGYTF. In DNA form, the CDR3 reads TGTGCCAGCAGTTCCAACTTCGGGTCGAGCCCTAACTATGGCTACACCTTC. The chain carries TRBV27 and TRBJ1-2; D gene uncertain. The germline gives CDR1 MNHEY, CDR2 SMNVEV (reference sequence). This CDR3 has 17 amino acids. The V end lost 4 bases, the J end lost 0 bases, and 18 bases lay between the germline ends.

In this sample, this clone turned up a few times. The rearrangement uses TRBV10-3 and TRBJ1-1; D is undetermined. The CDR3 loop spans 13 amino acids. CDR1 is ENHRY and CDR2 is SYGVKD in the germline V gene. V lost 7 bases and J lost 4, with 13 bases in between. CDR3 in amino acids: CAITREMSTEAFF. CDR3 nucleotides: TGTGCCATCACTAGGGAAATGAGCACTGAAGCTTTCTTT.

This clone has a handful of counts. This chain connects TRBV18 to TRBJ2-6; 7 bases align to TRBD1. The CDR3 covers 18 residues. The J segment lost 3 bases and the V segment lost 3 bases, leaving 11 bases of the junction unmatched. Germline V gene data show CDR1 as KGHSH and CDR2 as LQKENI. The CDR3 reads CASSPGQVSLGGANVLTF. The CDR3 DNA reads TGTGCCAGCTCACCCGGACAGGTTTCCTTGGGTGGGGCCAACGTCCTGACTTTC.

The chain recombines TRBV25-1 with TRBJ2-1, with D maybe TRBD1 (6 bases). From germline, CDR1 is MGHDK and CDR2 SYGVNS. The CDR3 contains 12 residues. The V gene lost 5 bases and the J gene lost 4 bases, with 6 bases spanning the gap. CDR3 nucleotide sequence: TGTGCCAGCAGTCAGGGGTACAATGAGCAGTTCTTC. Translated: CASSQGYNEQFF.

This clone was counted only a few times. J is TRBJ1-4 and V is TRBV2, with D possibly matching TRBD1 (5 bases). Germline V gene sequence: CDR1 SNHLY, CDR2 FYNNEI. This CDR3 comprises 13 residues. V lost 10 bases to trimming and J lost 4 bases, with 13 bases between them. This chain's CDR3 is CATHSGGNEKLFF. The CDR3 DNA follows: TGTGCCACCCACAGCGGGGGTAATGAAAAACTGTTTTTT.

Only a few counts were recorded for this clone. Other DNA sequences in the sample encode the same CDR3. J is TRBJ1-5 and V is TRBV30; D may be TRBD1 (5 bases). CDR3 length equals 13 residues. Trimming took 1 base from V and 3 from J, leaving 7 bases between them. The germline V gene has CDR1 GTSNPN and CDR2 SVGIG (reference sequence). CDR3 coding DNA: TGTGCCTGGAGTGCGGGGCCCAATCAGCCCCAGCATTTT. It specifies CAWSAGPNQPQHF.

Only a few counts were recorded for this clone. V is TRBV28 and J is TRBJ2-1; D might be TRBD1 (6 bases). Germline V gene data show CDR1 as MDHEN and CDR2 as SYDVKM. The CDR3 covers 13 residues. Trimming stripped 4 bases from V and 6 bases from J, with 10 bases between. CDR3 sequence: CASSSGGINEQFF. CDR3 in DNA: TGTGCCAGCAGTTCTGGGGGCATCAATGAGCAGTTCTTC.

This clone was counted a few times. V is TRBV10-3 and J is TRBJ1-2; 8 positions agree with TRBD1. CDR1 and CDR2 from the germline V gene are ENHRY and SYGVKD. V lost 6 bases, J lost 8 bases, and 8 bases stayed unmatched. The CDR3 consists of 13 residues. CDR3 nucleotides: TGTGCCATCAGCCCTGGGACAGGCGGGGGCTACACCTTC. Its translation is CAISPGTGGGYTF.

In this sample, this clone turned up a few times. CDR3 sequence: CASSEGGFTDTQYF. CDR3 DNA: TGTGCCAGCAGTGAAGGGGGTTTCACAGATACGCAGTATTTT. The chain is built from TRBV25-1 and TRBJ2-3, with D possibly called TRBD1 or TRBD2 (5 bases each). Trimming removed 2 bases from V and 2 bases from J, with 8 bases in between. Germline CDR1 and CDR2: MGHDK and SYGVNS. The CDR3 spans 14 residues. Full variable domain (rest looked up from reference TRBV25-1 and TRBJ2-3): EADIYQTPRYLVIGTGKKITLECSQTMGHDKMYWYQQDPGMELHLIHYSYGVNSTEKGDLSSESTVSRIRTEHFPLTLESARPSHTSQYLCASSEGGFTDTQYFGPGTRLTVL.

This clone was seen a handful of times. The CDR3 protein is CASGAGNTGELFF. The CDR3 DNA is TGCGCCAGCGGCGCGGGGAACACCGGGGAGCTGTTTTTT. V usage is TRBV5-1 and J usage is TRBJ2-2; possibly TRBD2 for D (5 bases). The CDR3 contains 13 residues. Deletions cut 7 bases from V and 1 base from J, with 8 bases between. CDR1 and CDR2 (germline): SGHRS, YFSETQ.

This clone was observed a few times. The chain links TRBV5-4 to TRBJ1-2; D is ambiguous. V was clipped by 2 bases and J by 4 bases, with 12 bases between them. Germline V gene sequence: CDR1 SGHNT, CDR2 YYREEE (reference sequence). The CDR3 has 14 residues. This chain's CDR3 is CASSLNHGSYGYTF. CDR3 bases: TGTGCCAGCAGCTTAAATCACGGTAGCTATGGCTACACCTTC.